The clone carrying this T cell receptor beta chain was counted ten times or more. Per the germline V gene, CDR1 is ENHRY and CDR2 is SYGVKD. This CDR3 has 14 residues. V gave up 5 bases and J gave up 0 bases; unmatched junction bases: 3. The data stem from a study of radiotherapy plus CTLA-4 blockade in lung cancer. Some clones are missing from TCRdb's copy, which holds only in-frame ones; the method was immunoSEQ multiplex PCR. The table has approximately 80,000 clones, roughly 70% seen once. The sequence was obtained from a human donor with non-small cell lung cancer whose response to radiotherapy plus ipilimumab could not be evaluated. The sample consisted of peripheral blood, taken from a patient treated with radiotherapy plus ipilimumab. V and J are TRBV10-3 and TRBJ1-1; TRBD1 matches 7 bases. The DNA of the CDR3 is TGTGCCATCAGTCAGGACAGGATGAACACTGAAGCTTTCTTT. Its translation: CAISQDRMNTEAFF.